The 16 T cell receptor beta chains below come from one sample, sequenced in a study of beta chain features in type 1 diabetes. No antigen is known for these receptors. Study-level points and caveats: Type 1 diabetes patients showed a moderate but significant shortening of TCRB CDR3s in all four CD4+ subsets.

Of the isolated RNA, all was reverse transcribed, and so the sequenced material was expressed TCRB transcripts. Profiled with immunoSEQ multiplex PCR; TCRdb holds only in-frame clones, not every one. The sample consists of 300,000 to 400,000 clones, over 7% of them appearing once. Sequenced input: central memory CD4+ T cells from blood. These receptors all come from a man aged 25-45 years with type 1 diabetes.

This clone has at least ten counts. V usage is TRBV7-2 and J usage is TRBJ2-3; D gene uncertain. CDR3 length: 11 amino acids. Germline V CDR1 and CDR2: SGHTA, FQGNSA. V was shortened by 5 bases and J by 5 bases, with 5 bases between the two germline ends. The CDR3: CASSQLDTQYF. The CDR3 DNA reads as TGTGCCAGCAGCCAACTAGATACGCAGTATTTT.

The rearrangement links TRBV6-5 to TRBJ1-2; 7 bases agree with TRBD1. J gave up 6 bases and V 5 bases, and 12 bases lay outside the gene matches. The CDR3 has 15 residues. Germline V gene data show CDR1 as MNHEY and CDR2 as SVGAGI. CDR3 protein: CASSTKPQGVHGYTF. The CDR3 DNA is TGTGCCAGCAGTACCAAACCTCAGGGGGTCCATGGCTACACCTTC.

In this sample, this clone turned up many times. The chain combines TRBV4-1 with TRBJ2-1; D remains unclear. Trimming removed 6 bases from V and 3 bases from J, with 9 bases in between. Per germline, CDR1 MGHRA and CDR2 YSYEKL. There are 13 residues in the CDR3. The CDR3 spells CASRENDYNEQFF. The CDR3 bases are TGCGCCAGCAGAGAGAACGACTACAATGAGCAGTTCTTC.

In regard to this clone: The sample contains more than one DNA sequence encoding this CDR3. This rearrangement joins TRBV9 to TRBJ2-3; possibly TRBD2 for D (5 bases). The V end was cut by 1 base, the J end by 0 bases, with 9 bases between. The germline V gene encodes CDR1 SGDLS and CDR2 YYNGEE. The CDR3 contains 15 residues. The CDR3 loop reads CASSVLAGSTDTQYF. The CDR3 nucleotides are TGTGCCAGCAGCGTACTAGCCGGTAGCACAGATACGCAGTATTTT.

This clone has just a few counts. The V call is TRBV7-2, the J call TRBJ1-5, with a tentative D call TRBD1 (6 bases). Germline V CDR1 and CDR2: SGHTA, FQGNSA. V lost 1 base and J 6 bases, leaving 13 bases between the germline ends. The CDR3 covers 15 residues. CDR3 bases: TGTGCCAGCAGCTTAGACAGGGACGGGTTTCAGCCCCAGCATTTT. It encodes CASSLDRDGFQPQHF.

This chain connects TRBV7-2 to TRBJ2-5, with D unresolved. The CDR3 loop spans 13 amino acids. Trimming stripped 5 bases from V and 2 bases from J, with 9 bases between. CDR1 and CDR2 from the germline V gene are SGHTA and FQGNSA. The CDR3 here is CASSPDKQETQYF. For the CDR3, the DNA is TGTGCCAGCAGCCCTGACAAACAAGAGACCCAGTACTTC.

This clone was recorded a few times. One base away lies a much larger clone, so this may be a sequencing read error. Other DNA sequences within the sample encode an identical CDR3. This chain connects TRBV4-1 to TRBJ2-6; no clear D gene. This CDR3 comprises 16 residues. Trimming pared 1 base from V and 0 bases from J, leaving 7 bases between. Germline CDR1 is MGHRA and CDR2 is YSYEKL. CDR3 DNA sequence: TGCGCCAGCAGCCAAGGACGTTACTCTGGGGCCAACGTCCTGACTTTC. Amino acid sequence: CASSQGRYSGANVLTF.

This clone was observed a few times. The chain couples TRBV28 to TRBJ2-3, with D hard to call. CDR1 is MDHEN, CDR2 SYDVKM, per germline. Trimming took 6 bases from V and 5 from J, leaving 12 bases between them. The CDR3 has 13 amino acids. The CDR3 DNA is TGTGCCAGCAGCCCGACTGCTAGAGATACGCAGTATTTT. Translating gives CASSPTARDTQYF.

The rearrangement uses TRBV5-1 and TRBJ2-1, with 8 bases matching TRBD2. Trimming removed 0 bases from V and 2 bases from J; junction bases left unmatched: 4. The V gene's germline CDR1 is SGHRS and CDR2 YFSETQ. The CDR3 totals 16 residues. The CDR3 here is CASSLELGGAYNEQFF. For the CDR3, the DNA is TGCGCCAGCAGCTTGGAGCTCGGGGGGGCCTACAATGAGCAGTTCTTC.

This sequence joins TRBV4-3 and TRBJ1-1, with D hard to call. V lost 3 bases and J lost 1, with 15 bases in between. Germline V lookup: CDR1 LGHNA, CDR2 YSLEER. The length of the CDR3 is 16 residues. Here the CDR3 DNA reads TGCGCCAGCAGCCAGCACTTCTTAATGCAGAACACTGAAGCTTTCTTT. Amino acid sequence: CASSQHFLMQNTEAFF.

Here the CDR3 DNA reads TGCGCCACGGCCCCGGGAGCCTACGAGCAGTACTTC. This gives the protein CATAPGAYEQYF. J is TRBJ2-7 and V is TRBV10-1, with TRBD2 as a possible D gene (6 bases). This CDR3 comprises 12 residues. V was shortened by 10 bases and J by 2 bases, with 12 bases between the two germline ends. From germline, CDR1 is WNHNN and CDR2 SYGVQD (reference sequence).

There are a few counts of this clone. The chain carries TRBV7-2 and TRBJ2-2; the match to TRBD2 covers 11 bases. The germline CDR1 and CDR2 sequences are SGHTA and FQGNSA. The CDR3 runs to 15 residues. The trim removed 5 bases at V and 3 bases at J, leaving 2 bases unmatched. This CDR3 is CASSRLAGYTGELFF. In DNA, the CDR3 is TGTGCCAGCAGCCGACTAGCGGGGTACACCGGGGAGCTGTTTTTT. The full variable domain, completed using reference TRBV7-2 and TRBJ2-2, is GAGVSQSPSNKVTEKGKDVELRCDPISGHTALYWYRQSLGQGLEFLIYFQGNSAPDKSGLPSDRFSAERTGGSVSTLTIQRTQQEDSAVYLCASSRLAGYTGELFFGEGSRLTVL.

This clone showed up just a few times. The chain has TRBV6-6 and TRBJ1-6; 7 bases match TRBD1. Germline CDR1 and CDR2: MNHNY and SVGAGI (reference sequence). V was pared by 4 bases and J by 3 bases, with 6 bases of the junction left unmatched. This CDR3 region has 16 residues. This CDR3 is CASSLTGTVYNSPLHF. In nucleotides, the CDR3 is TGTGCCAGCAGTTTGACCGGGACAGTCTATAATTCACCCCTCCACTTT.

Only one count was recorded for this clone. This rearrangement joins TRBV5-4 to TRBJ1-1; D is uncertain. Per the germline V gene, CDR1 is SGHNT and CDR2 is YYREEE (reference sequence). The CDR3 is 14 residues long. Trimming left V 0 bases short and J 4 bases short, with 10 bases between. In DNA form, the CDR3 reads TGTGCCAGCAGCTTGGAGCAGACGGGCACTGAAGCTTTCTTT. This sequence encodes CASSLEQTGTEAFF.

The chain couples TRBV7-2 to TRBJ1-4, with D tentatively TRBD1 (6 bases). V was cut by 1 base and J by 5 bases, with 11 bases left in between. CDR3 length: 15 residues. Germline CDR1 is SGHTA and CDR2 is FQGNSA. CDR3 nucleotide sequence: TGTGCCAGCAGCTTAGAGGGGGACTGGAATGAAAAACTGTTTTTT. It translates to CASSLEGDWNEKLFF.

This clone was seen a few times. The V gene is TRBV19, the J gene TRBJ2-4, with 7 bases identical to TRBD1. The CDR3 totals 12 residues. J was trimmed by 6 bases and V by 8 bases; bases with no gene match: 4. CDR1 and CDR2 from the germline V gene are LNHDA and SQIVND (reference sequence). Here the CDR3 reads CASGRDRNIQYF. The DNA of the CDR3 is TGTGCCAGTGGCCGGGACAGAAACATTCAGTACTTC.